This T cell receptor (beta chain) was sequenced in a study of cytomegalovirus exposure and HLA in healthy donors. PCR used 60 Vbeta primers and 13 Jbeta primers. Generated by immunoSEQ multiplex PCR, the TCRdb table keeps only in-frame clones and is missing some. The sample contains 180,000 or so clones, roughly 80% of which appear only once. The V gene's germline CDR1 is SNHLY and CDR2 FYNNEI. The ends lost 1 base at V and 1 base at J; junction bases unmatched: 6. The CDR3 is 16 residues long. As to this clone: Its specificity is unknown.

The study's findings and limits: Earlier results showed most TCR beta V segments being productive about 87% or about 30% of the time. Several of the most significant clusters were apparently associated with common viral pathogens in a later analysis.

This clonotype originated in a girl under 18 in good health and CMV-seropositive. The gene calls are TRBV2 and TRBJ2-5; 7 bases match TRBD1. Material for sequencing was PBMCs. This CDR3 is CASSEGGTAGQETQYF. CDR3 in DNA: TGTGCCAGCAGTGAAGGAGGGACAGCCGGCCAAGAGACCCAGTACTTC.